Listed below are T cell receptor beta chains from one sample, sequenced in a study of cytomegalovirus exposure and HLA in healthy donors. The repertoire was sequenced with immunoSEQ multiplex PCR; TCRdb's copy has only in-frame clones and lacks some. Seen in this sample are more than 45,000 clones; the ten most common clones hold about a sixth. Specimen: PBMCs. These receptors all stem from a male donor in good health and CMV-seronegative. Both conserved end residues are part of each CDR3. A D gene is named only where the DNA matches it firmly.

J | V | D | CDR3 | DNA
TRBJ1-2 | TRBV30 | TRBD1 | CAWSVQGEGGYTF | TGTGCCTGGAGTGTACAGGGGGAAGGGGGCTACACCTTC
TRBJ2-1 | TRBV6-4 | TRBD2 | CAAGLAGGSYNEQFF | TGTGCCGCGGGACTAGCGGGGGGCTCCTACAATGAGCAGTTCTTC
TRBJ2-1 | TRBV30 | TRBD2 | CAWSVLGRRGGTKDNEQFF | TGTGCCTGGAGTGTACTAGGTCGACGGGGGGGCACGAAGGACAATGAGCAGTTCTTC
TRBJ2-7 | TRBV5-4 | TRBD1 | CASSLGQGPYEQYF | TGTGCCAGCAGCTTAGGACAGGGCCCCTACGAGCAGTACTTC
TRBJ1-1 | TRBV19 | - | CATTPQGNTEAFF | TGTGCCACCACCCCACAGGGGAACACTGAAGCTTTCTTT
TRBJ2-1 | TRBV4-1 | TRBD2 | CASSQAPSGGLYEQFF | TGCGCCAGCAGCCAAGCGCCTAGCGGGGGGTTGTATGAGCAGTTCTTC
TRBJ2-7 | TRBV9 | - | CASSPLREQYF | TGTGCCAGCAGCCCTCTGCGGGAGCAGTACTTC
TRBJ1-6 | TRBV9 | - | CASSADSRYNSPLHF | TGTGCCAGCAGCGCGGACAGCCGGTATAATTCACCCCTCCACTTT
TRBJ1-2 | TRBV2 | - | CASRQGETPNYGYTF | TGTGCCAGCAGACAGGGAGAGACCCCAAACTATGGCTACACCTTC
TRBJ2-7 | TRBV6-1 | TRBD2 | CASSGEETYEQYF | TGTGCCAGTAGCGGGGAAGAGACCTACGAGCAGTACTTC
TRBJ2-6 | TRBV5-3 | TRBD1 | CARSPDRGLGANVLTF | TGTGCCAGAAGCCCGGACAGGGGGCTTGGGGCCAACGTCCTGACTTTC
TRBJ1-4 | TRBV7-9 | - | CASSLGGSEKLFF | TGTGCCAGCAGCTTAGGAGGGAGTGAAAAACTGTTTTTT